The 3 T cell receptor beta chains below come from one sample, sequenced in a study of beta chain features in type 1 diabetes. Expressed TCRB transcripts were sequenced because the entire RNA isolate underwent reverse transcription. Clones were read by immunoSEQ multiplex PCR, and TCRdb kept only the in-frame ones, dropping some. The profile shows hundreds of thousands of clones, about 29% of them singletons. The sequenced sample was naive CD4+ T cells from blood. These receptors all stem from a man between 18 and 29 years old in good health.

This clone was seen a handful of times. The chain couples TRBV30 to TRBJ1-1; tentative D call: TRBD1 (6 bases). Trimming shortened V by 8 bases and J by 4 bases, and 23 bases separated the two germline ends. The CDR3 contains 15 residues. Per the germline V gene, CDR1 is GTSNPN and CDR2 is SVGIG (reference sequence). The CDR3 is CARQVGGTMATEAFF. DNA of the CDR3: TGTGCCCGGCAGGTCGGGGGCACGATGGCCACTGAAGCTTTCTTT.

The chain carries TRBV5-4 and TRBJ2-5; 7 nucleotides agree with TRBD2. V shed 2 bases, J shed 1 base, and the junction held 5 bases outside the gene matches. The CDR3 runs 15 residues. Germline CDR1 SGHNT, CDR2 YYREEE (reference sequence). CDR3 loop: CASSFAGVVQETQYF. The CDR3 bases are TGTGCCAGCAGCTTCGCGGGAGTGGTCCAAGAGACCCAGTACTTC. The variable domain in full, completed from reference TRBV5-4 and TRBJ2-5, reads ETGVTQSPTHLIKTRGQQVTLRCSSQSGHNTVSWYQQALGQGPQFIFQYYREEENGRGNFPPRFSGLQFPNYSSELNVNALELDDSALYLCASSFAGVVQETQYFGPGTRLLVL.

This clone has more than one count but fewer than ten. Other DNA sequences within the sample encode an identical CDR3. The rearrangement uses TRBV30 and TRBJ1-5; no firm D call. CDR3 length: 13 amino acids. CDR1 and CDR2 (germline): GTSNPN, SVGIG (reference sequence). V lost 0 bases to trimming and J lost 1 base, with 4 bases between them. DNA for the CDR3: TGTGCCTGGAGTGTACGCAGCAATCAGCCCCAGCATTTT. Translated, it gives CAWSVRSNQPQHF.